These T cell receptor beta chains were read from a single sample in a study of regulatory T cells in long-lasting Graves disease. TCRdb redid the calling of the multiplex PCR reads with MiXCR, one entry per CDR3 protein. This sample has approximately 290,000 distinct CDR3 sequences, with more than 20% found just once. The sequencing used peripheral blood mononuclear cells (PBMCs), collected when the disease was refractory, from a patient treated with antithyroid drugs. The receptors here all came from a female donor with Graves disease. The CDR3 runs from the conserved cysteine through the conserved F or W. The order of the fields is CDR3 protein, CDR3 DNA, V gene, D gene, J gene, clone size. A D gene is named only where the DNA matches it firmly. The size field is filled for only some rows; it gives once, few, many or a size class.

CDR3 protein: CASSPRGGTWGSPLHF
CDR3 DNA: TGTGCCAGCAGCCCCCGAGGAGGGACATGGGGATCACCCCTCCACTTT
V gene: TRBV28
D gene: -
J gene: TRBJ1-6
clone size: many

CDR3 protein: CASWRNTEAFF
CDR3 DNA: TGTGCCTCCTGGCGGAACACTGAAGCTTTCTTT
V gene: TRBV30
D gene: -
J gene: TRBJ1-1
clone size: few

CDR3 protein: CSARLPRVVNTEAFF
CDR3 DNA: TGCAGTGCTAGATTACCACGGGTCGTGAACACTGAAGCTTTCTTT
V gene: TRBV20-1
D gene: -
J gene: TRBJ1-1
clone size: -

CDR3 protein: CASSQREGLYGYTF
CDR3 DNA: TGCGCCAGCAGCCAACGGGAGGGGCTATACGGCTACACCTTC
V gene: TRBV4-3
D gene: -
J gene: TRBJ1-2
clone size: few

CDR3 protein: CASRGGPGPSSYNEQFF
CDR3 DNA: TGTGCCAGCAGGGGGGGGCCGGGCCCTAGCTCCTACAATGAGCAGTTCTTC
V gene: TRBV28
D gene: -
J gene: TRBJ2-1
clone size: -

CDR3 protein: CASSVAGQETQYF
CDR3 DNA: TGTGCCAGCAGCGTAGCGGGTCAAGAGACCCAGTACTTC
V gene: TRBV9
D gene: -
J gene: TRBJ2-5
clone size: few

CDR3 protein: CASSSPRDRVNTEAFF
CDR3 DNA: TGTGCCAGCAGTTCTCCCCGGGACAGGGTGAACACTGAAGCTTTCTTT
V gene: TRBV6-2/TRBV6-3
D gene: TRBD1
J gene: TRBJ1-1
clone size: many

CDR3 protein: CASSLGQGLAGLTGELFF
CDR3 DNA: TGTGCCAGCAGTTTAGGTCAAGGACTAGCGGGATTGACCGGGGAGCTGTTTTTT
V gene: TRBV12-3/TRBV12-4
D gene: TRBD2
J gene: TRBJ2-2
clone size: many

CDR3 protein: CAILNQPQHF
CDR3 DNA: TGTGCCATATTAAATCAGCCCCAGCATTTT
V gene: TRBV7-9
D gene: -
J gene: TRBJ1-5
clone size: -

CDR3 protein: CASSPRELNQPQHF
CDR3 DNA: TGTGCCAGCAGCCCCCGGGAACTAAATCAGCCCCAGCATTTT
V gene: TRBV7-2
D gene: -
J gene: TRBJ1-5
clone size: -

CDR3 protein: CASRWDPGSQPQHF
CDR3 DNA: TGTGCCAGCAGGTGGGACCCGGGGAGTCAGCCCCAGCATTTT
V gene: TRBV2
D gene: -
J gene: TRBJ1-5
clone size: -

CDR3 protein: CSVRKGGSSYEQYF
CDR3 DNA: TGCAGTGTCAGAAAAGGCGGGAGCTCCTACGAGCAGTACTTC
V gene: TRBV20-1
D gene: TRBD2
J gene: TRBJ2-7
clone size: many

CDR3 protein: CAWSEGSVDYGYTF
CDR3 DNA: TGTGCCTGGAGTGAAGGGTCAGTCGACTATGGCTACACCTTC
V gene: TRBV30
D gene: -
J gene: TRBJ1-2
clone size: few

CDR3 protein: CASGRTSGGETQYF
CDR3 DNA: TGTGCCAGCGGGCGGACTAGCGGGGGAGAGACCCAGTACTTC
V gene: TRBV6-1
D gene: TRBD2
J gene: TRBJ2-5
clone size: -

CDR3 protein: CAWSNRGQETQYF
CDR3 DNA: TGTGCCTGGAGTAACAGGGGGCAAGAGACCCAGTACTTC
V gene: TRBV30
D gene: TRBD1
J gene: TRBJ2-5
clone size: many